This T cell receptor beta chain was recovered during a study of regulatory T cells in long-lasting Graves disease. About the study: Duration of antithyroid drug therapy among newly diagnosed Graves' patients was under 3 months. Study-level results: With persistent disease, TRBV28, TRBJ1-2 and TRBJ2-5 were the favored segments. Persistent patients had a count of shared public clonotypes (about 2,500) that exceeded that of new patients (around 910).

Arm-PCR of CDR3 regions and iRepertoire HTBI primers were the basis on which TCR beta libraries were built. Each CDR3 protein is one row after TCRdb ran MiXCR on the multiplex PCR reads. The sample carries approximately 560,000 distinct CDR3 sequences, about 16% recorded once. Time point in this sample: newly diagnosed GD, antithyroid drugs for less than 3 months. PBMCs were the source of the RNA used for TCR sequencing. This clonotype was seen many times. The antigen is unknown. CDR3 length: 17 residues. V was clipped by 7 bases and J by 0 bases; unmatched bases: 12. These same data were also listed under a study on T cells in Graves' hyperthyroidism and ophthalmopathy. That investigation notes: Not enrolled were patients with uncontrolled infection, other autoimmune disease, pregnancy or lactation.

The sequence was obtained from a man younger than 30 with Graves disease. The chain joins TRBV12-3 or TRBV12-4 to TRBJ2-3; 8 positions match TRBD2. Sequenced here: peripheral blood mononuclear cells (PBMCs), sampled at new diagnosis, from a patient treated with antithyroid drugs. For the CDR3, the DNA is TGTGCCAGCATCTCAAGCGGGGGTGGGTCTAGCACAGATACGCAGTATTTT. Its translation is CASISSGGGSSTDTQYF.